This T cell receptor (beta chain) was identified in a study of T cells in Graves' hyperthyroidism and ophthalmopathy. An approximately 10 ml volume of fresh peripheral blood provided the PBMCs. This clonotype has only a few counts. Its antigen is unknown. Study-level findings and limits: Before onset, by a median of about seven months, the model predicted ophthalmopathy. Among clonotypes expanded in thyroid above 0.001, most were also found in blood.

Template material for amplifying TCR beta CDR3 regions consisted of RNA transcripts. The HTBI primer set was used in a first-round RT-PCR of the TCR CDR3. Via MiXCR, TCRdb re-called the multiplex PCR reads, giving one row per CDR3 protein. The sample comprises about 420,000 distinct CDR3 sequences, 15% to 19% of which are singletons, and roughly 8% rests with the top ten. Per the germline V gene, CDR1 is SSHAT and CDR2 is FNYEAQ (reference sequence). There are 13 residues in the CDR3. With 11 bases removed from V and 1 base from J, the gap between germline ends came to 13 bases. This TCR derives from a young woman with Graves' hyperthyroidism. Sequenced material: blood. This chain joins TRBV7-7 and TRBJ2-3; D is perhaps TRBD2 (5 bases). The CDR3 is CAVQWGGTDTQYF. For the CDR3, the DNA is TGTGCCGTACAGTGGGGAGGCACAGATACGCAGTATTTT. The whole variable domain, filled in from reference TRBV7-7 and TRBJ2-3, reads GAGVSQSPRYKVTKRGQDVTLRCDPISSHATLYWYQQALGQGPEFLTYFNYEAQPDKSGLPSDRFSAERPEGSISTLTIQRTEQRDSAMYRCAVQWGGTDTQYFGPGTRLTVL.